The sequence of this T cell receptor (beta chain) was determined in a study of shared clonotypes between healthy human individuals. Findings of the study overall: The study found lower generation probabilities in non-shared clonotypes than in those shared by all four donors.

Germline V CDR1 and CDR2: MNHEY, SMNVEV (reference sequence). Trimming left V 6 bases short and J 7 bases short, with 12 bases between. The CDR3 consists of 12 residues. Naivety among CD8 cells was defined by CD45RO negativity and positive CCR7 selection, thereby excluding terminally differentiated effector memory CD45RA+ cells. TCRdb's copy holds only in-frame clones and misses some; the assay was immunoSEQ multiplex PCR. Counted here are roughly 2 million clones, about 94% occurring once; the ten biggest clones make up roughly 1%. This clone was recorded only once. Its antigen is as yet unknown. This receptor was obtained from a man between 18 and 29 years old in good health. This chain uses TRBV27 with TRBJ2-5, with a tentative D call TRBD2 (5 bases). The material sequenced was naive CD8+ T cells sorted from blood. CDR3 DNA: TGTGCCAGCAGCCACGGAGAGGGGACCCAGTACTTC. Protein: CASSHGEGTQYF.